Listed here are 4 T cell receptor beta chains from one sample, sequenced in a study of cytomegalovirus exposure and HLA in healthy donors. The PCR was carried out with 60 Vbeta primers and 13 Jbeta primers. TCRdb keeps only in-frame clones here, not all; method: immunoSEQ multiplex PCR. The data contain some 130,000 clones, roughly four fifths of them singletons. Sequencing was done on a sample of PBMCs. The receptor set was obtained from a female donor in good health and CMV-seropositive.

Here the CDR3 DNA reads TGTGCCAGCAGTTACCGGGACACGAACACCGGGGAGCTGTTTTTT. This codes for CASSYRDTNTGELFF. The gene calls are TRBV6-5 and TRBJ2-2, with D possibly being TRBD1 (6 bases). The germline V gene encodes CDR1 MNHEY and CDR2 SVGAGI. V was shortened by 2 bases and J by 0 bases, with 7 bases between the two germline ends. CDR3 length: 15 residues.

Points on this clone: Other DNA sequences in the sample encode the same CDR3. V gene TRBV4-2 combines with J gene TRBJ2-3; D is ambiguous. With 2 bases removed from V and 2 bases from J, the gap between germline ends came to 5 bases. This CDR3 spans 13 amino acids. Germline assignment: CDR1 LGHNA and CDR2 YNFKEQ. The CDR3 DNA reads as TGTGCCAGCAGCCAAATAATCACAGATACGCAGTATTTT. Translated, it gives CASSQIITDTQYF.

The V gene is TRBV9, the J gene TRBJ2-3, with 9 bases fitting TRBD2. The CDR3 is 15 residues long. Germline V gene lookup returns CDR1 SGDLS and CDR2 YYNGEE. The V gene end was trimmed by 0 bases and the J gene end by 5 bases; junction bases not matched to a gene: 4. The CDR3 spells CASSVAAGGLDTQYF. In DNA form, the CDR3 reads TGTGCCAGCAGCGTAGCAGCGGGAGGCTTAGATACGCAGTATTTT.

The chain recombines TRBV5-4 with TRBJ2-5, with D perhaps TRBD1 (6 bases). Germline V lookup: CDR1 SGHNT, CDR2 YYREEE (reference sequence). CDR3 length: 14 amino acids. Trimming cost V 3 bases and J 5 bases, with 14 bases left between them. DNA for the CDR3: TGTGCCAGCAGCTCAATCAGCCAGGGGGAGACCCAGTACTTC. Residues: CASSSISQGETQYF.